The 4 T cell receptor beta chains listed next were all sequenced from one sample in a study of T cell changes during pregnancy in multiple sclerosis (dated by TCRdb to about 2019). Libraries were built with the immunoSEQ multiplex PCR assay. The source is immuneACCESS, and TCRdb retained only in-frame sequences with V and J called. Part of the clones is not carried over; for the studies checked, unresolved V genes explain less than half of this, and the remainder is unexplained. The sample yields about 40,000 clones; over 70% were counted once. The ten most abundant clones make up about 5% of the sample. The sequencing here drew on peripheral blood, taken in the first trimester of pregnancy. These receptors were taken from a female donor in good health, enrolled as a control in a pregnancy study.

This rearrangement joins TRBV7-9 to TRBJ2-1; TRBD1 agrees at 7 bases. This CDR3 comprises 16 residues. Germline loops: CDR1 SEHNR, CDR2 FQNEAQ (reference sequence). The J segment lost 0 bases and the V segment lost 5 bases, leaving 7 bases of the junction unmatched. The CDR3 spells CASSPRGGSSYNEQFF. The CDR3 nucleotides are TGTGCCAGCAGCCCCCGAGGGGGCAGCTCCTACAATGAGCAGTTCTTC.

V usage is TRBV5-5 and J usage is TRBJ2-3; TRBD1 might be the D (6 bases). Germline V gives CDR1 SGHKS, CDR2 YYEKEE (reference sequence). The CDR3 spans 15 residues. The V end was cut by 5 bases, the J end by 4 bases, with 17 bases between. The CDR3 region is CASREAGVVADTQYF. CDR3 coding DNA: TGTGCCAGCAGGGAGGCAGGGGTGGTGGCAGATACGCAGTATTTT.

V gene TRBV6-5 combines with J gene TRBJ2-7, with 9 bases aligning to TRBD1. Looked up from germline, CDR1 is MNHEY and CDR2 is SVGAGI. The CDR3 consists of 14 residues. The V segment lost 6 bases and the J segment 3 bases; nucleotides outside the gene matches: 6. This CDR3 is CASRRTGADYEQYF. Written as DNA, the CDR3 is TGTGCCAGCAGAAGGACAGGGGCGGACTACGAGCAGTACTTC.

The chain couples TRBV7-9 to TRBJ2-7; possibly TRBD2 for D (7 bases). The germline V gene has CDR1 SEHNR and CDR2 FQNEAQ (reference sequence). Trimming shortened V by 4 bases and J by 6 bases, and 16 bases separated the two germline ends. The CDR3 length is 14 residues. The CDR3 sequence: CASSYRGGAGEQYF. For the CDR3, the DNA is TGTGCCAGCAGCTATAGGGGGGGGGCCGGCGAGCAGTACTTC.